A single sample gave rise to the 28 T cell receptor beta chains below, sequenced in a study of T cells expressing NK-cell markers. TCRdb reprocessed the 5' RACE reads and keeps a single row for each CDR3 protein, giving no DNA. The table lists some 340,000 distinct CDR3 sequences. Sequenced: blood T cells: a sorted CD56 or NKG2C T cell subset, CD4+ or CD8+ T cells, or bulk PBMC T cells (not recorded which). These receptors originate from a man aged 18-75 years in good health.

CDR3 in amino acids: CASGLHHTEAFF. V and J are TRBV12-5 and TRBJ1-1. In germline, CDR1 is LGHNT, CDR2 FRNRAP. The CDR3 length is 12 residues.

V is TRBV20-1 and J is TRBJ1-4; TCRdb's D call of TRBD1 is untestable without DNA. Germline loops: CDR1 DFQATT, CDR2 SNEGSKA (reference sequence). The CDR3 has 11 amino acids. The CDR3 loop is CSAPRGEKLFF.

This sequence joins TRBV20-1 and TRBJ2-3; TCRdb designates TRBD2, a call that cannot be tested without DNA. There are 13 residues in the CDR3. Germline V gene sequence: CDR1 DFQATT, CDR2 SNEGSKA (reference sequence). CDR3 region: CSAIPPGPDTQYF.

This chain connects TRBV12-3 or TRBV12-4 to TRBJ1-6. The CDR3 is 16 residues long. CDR3 in amino acids: CASSTRRVRANSPLHF.

The chain joins TRBV6-1 to TRBJ1-1; without DNA, the TCRdb call of TRBD1 cannot be checked. CDR3 length equals 15 residues. CDR1 and CDR2 (germline): MNHNS, SASEGT. CDR3 amino acids: CASSRTTGVYTEAFF.

The chain recombines TRBV5-6 with TRBJ2-3; TCRdb calls TRBD1, which cannot be checked without DNA. Per the germline V gene, CDR1 is SGHDT and CDR2 is YYEEEE. This CDR3 has 16 residues. CDR3: CASSFKGGAKTDTQYF.

The gene calls are TRBV11-2 and TRBJ1-1; checking the TCRdb D call of TRBD1 is not possible without DNA. From germline, CDR1 is SGHAT and CDR2 FQNNGV. The CDR3 sequence is 15 residues long. The CDR3 reads CASSVYRAVGTEAFF.

The chain recombines TRBV6-1 with TRBJ2-7. The V gene's germline CDR1 is MNHNS and CDR2 SASEGT. The CDR3 is made up of 13 amino acids. The CDR3 sequence: CASSAWQSYEQYF.

The rearrangement links TRBV5-1 to TRBJ1-1; TCRdb returns TRBD1, unconfirmable since there is no DNA. The germline CDR1 and CDR2 sequences are SGHRS and YFSETQ. The CDR3 sequence is 13 residues long. CDR3 region: CASSRQGNTEAFF.

The chain links TRBV20-1 to TRBJ2-1; without DNA, the TCRdb call of TRBD1 cannot be checked. CDR1 DFQATT and CDR2 SNEGSKA come from the germline V gene (reference sequence). This CDR3 has 14 amino acids. The CDR3 region is CSAIQQGRGNEQFF.

The CDR3 reads CASSRTGTGNEKLFF. This chain links TRBV12-3 or TRBV12-4 with TRBJ1-4; TCRdb gives TRBD1 as the D gene, but with no DNA this cannot be confirmed. This CDR3 region has 15 residues.

The chain combines TRBV7-8 with TRBJ2-2; TCRdb proposes TRBD1, but this gene call is untestable without DNA. Germline loops: CDR1 SGHVS, CDR2 FQNEAQ. This CDR3 spans 15 amino acids. CDR3 sequence: CASSQLTGPAGELFF.

The chain carries TRBV5-1 and TRBJ2-4. Germline CDR1 and CDR2: SGHRS and YFSETQ. This CDR3 has 13 residues. CDR3 sequence reads: CAIRFLAKNIQYF.

The chain links TRBV29-1 to TRBJ1-1; the D gene TCRdb calls, TRBD1, cannot be checked with no DNA. The CDR3 totals 13 residues. The germline gives CDR1 SQVTM, CDR2 ANQGSEA. Here the CDR3 reads CSVRGQRDTEAFF.

The chain's CDR3 is CSASVLEASEQYF. The J gene is TRBJ2-7, the V gene TRBV20-1; TCRdb's assignment of TRBD2 cannot be checked, as there is no DNA. CDR1 and CDR2 (germline): DFQATT, SNEGSKA (reference sequence). This CDR3 comprises 13 residues.

This rearrangement joins TRBV6-2 or TRBV6-3 to TRBJ2-7; TCRdb indicates TRBD1, and absent DNA this call remains unverified. Germline lookup yields CDR1 MNHEY and CDR2 SVGEGT. This CDR3 spans 15 amino acids. The CDR3 loop reads CASSYEQGARNEQYF.

The chain recombines TRBV11-2 with TRBJ2-1; TCRdb's D call, TRBD1, is unchecked because there is no DNA. Germline V gene sequence: CDR1 SGHAT, CDR2 FQNNGV. This CDR3 comprises 17 residues. CDR3 sequence: CASSLGVGGRSYNEQFF.

V gene TRBV21-1 combines with J gene TRBJ2-7. TRBV21-1 corresponds to a pseudogene. This CDR3 comprises 13 residues. This CDR3 is CASRPTAHGEQYF.

The gene calls are TRBV7-8 and TRBJ2-7; TCRdb proposes TRBD1, but this gene call is untestable without DNA. The V gene's germline CDR1 is SGHVS and CDR2 FQNEAQ. The CDR3 covers 14 residues. CDR3 sequence: CASTAGGYGSEQYF.

This chain uses TRBV6-2 or TRBV6-3 with TRBJ1-6. Germline-derived CDR1 and CDR2 are MNHEY and SVGEGT. The CDR3 extends over 14 amino acids. CDR3 amino acids: CASSFPGRNSPLHF.

V gene TRBV15 combines with J gene TRBJ2-1. Germline loops: CDR1 LNHNV, CDR2 YYDKDF (reference sequence). The CDR3 contains 14 residues. This chain's CDR3 is CATSSLGIWNEQFF.

V is TRBV20-1 and J is TRBJ2-7; TCRdb lists TRBD1, though no DNA is available to test this call. Germline values: CDR1 DFQATT, CDR2 SNEGSKA (reference sequence). The CDR3 sequence is 14 residues long. CDR3 protein: CSPHEWTESYEQYF.

The gene calls are TRBV7-9 and TRBJ2-1; TCRdb outputs TRBD2, but without DNA this stays unchecked. Germline lookup yields CDR1 SEHNR and CDR2 FQNEAQ (reference sequence). The CDR3 runs 16 residues. CDR3 protein: CASSLARAGGRNEQFF.

The chain recombines TRBV5-1 with TRBJ1-1. This CDR3 has 15 residues. Germline CDR1 SGHRS, CDR2 YFSETQ. CDR3 sequence: CASMLYAGLNTEAFF.

The rearrangement links TRBV4-2 to TRBJ2-5; TCRdb indicates TRBD2, and absent DNA this call remains unverified. The germline V gene has CDR1 LGHNA and CDR2 YNFKEQ. This CDR3 region has 18 residues. CDR3: CASSPDHLRAGGQETQYF.

The chain joins TRBV7-2 to TRBJ2-2; without DNA, the TCRdb call of TRBD1 cannot be checked. This CDR3 has 15 amino acids. The V gene's germline CDR1 is SGHTA and CDR2 FQGNSA. CDR3 in amino acids: CASSIGTGAPGELFF. The variable domain in full, with the rest retrieved from reference TRBV7-2 and TRBJ2-2, is GAGVSQSPSNKVTEKGKDVELRCDPISGHTALYWYRQSLGQGLEFLIYFQGNSAPDKSGLPSDRFSAERTGGSVSTLTIQRTQQEDSAVYLCASSIGTGAPGELFFGEGSRLTVL.

This sequence joins TRBV5-5 and TRBJ2-5; TCRdb selects TRBD1, and the lack of DNA leaves this call unchecked. The CDR3 spans 16 residues. Germline V gives CDR1 SGHKS, CDR2 YYEKEE (reference sequence). CDR3 residues: CASSPKGAIHQETQYF.

The rearrangement joins TRBV3-1 to TRBJ1-2; TCRdb reports TRBD1, a call that lacks DNA to check it against. CDR1 is LGHDT, CDR2 YNNKEL, per germline (reference sequence). This CDR3 comprises 18 residues. This CDR3 reads CASSSHGRVQGANYGYTF.